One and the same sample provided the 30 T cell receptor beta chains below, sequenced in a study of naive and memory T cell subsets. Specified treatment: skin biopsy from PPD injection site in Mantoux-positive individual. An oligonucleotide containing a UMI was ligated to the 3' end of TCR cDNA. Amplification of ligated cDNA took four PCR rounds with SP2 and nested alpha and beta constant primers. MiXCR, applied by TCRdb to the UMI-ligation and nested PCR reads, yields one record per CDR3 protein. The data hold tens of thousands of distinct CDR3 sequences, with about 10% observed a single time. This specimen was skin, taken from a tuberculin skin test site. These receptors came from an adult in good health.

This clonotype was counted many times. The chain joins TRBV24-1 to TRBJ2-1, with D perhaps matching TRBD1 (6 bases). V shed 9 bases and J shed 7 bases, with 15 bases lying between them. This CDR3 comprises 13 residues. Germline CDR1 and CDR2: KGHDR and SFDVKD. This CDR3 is CATAPGQSNEQFF. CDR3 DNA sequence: TGTGCCACCGCCCCGGGACAATCTAATGAGCAGTTCTTC.

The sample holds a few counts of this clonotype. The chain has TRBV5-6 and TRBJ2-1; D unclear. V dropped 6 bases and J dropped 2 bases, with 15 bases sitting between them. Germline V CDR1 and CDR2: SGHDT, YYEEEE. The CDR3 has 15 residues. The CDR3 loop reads CASTVAGQPYNEQFF. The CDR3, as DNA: TGTGCCAGCACGGTGGCTGGCCAACCCTACAATGAGCAGTTCTTC.

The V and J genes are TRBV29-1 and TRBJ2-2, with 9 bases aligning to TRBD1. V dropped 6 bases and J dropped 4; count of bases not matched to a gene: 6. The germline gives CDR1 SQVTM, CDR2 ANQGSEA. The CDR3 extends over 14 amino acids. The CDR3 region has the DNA TGCAGCGTGGACAGGGGACTGGGCACCGGGGAGCTGTTTTTT. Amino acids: CSVDRGLGTGELFF.

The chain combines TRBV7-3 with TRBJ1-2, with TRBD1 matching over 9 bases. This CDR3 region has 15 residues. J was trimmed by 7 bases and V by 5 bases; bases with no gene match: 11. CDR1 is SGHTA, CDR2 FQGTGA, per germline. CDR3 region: CASSSRTGADTGYTF. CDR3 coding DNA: TGTGCCAGCAGCAGCCGGACAGGGGCGGACACTGGCTACACCTTC.

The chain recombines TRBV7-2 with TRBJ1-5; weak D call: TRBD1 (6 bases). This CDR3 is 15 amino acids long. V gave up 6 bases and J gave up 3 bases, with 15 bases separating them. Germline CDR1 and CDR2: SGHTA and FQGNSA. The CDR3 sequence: CASSPQGNNNQPQHF. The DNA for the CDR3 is TGTGCCAGCAGTCCCCAGGGGAATAACAATCAGCCCCAGCATTTT.

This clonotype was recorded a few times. The CDR3 spells CASSGDILNTEAFF. The CDR3 DNA is TGTGCCAGTAGTGGGGACATCCTGAACACTGAAGCTTTCTTT. The chain links TRBV19 to TRBJ1-1, with a weak D call TRBD1 (6 bases). Deletions cut 5 bases from V and 0 bases from J, with 10 bases between. Per germline, CDR1 LNHDA and CDR2 SQIVND (reference sequence). This CDR3 comprises 14 residues.

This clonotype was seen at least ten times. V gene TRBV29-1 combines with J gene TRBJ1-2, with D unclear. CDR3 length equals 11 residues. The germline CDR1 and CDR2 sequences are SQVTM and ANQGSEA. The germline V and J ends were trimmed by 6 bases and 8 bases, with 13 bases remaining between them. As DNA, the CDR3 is TGCAGCGTCCGCTGGACTGCCGGCTACACCTTC. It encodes CSVRWTAGYTF.

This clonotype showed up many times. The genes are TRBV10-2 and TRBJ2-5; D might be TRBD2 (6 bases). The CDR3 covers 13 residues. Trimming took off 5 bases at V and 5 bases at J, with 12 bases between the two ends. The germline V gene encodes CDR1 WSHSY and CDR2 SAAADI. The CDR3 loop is CASSLGGVETQYF. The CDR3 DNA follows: TGCGCCAGCAGTCTGGGGGGAGTGGAGACCCAGTACTTC.

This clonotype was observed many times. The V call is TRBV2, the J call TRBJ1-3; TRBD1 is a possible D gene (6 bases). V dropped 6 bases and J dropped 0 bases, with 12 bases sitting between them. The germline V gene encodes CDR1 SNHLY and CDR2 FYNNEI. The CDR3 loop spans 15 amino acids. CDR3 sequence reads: CASRTGIFSGNTIYF. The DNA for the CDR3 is TGTGCCAGCAGAACAGGGATTTTCTCTGGAAACACCATATATTTT.

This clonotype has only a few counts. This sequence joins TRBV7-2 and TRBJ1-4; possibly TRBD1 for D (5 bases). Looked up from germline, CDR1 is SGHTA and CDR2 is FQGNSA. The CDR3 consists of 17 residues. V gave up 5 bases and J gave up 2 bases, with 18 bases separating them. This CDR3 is CASSAHPRGKTNEKLFF. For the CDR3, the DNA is TGTGCCAGCAGCGCCCACCCTCGGGGGAAGACTAATGAAAAACTGTTTTTT.

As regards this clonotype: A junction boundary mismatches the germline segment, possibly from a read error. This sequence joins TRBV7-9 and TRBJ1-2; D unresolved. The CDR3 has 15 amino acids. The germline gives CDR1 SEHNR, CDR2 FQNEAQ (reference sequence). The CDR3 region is CASSLVLPNNDGYTF. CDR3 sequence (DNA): TGTGCCAGCAGCTTAGTACTCCCGAATAACGATGGCTACACCTTC.

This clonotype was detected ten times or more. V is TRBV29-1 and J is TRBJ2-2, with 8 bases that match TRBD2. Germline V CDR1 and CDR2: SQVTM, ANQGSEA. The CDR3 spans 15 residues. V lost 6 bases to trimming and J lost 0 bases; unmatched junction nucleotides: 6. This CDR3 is CSVGSSGPNTGELFF. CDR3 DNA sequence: TGCAGCGTGGGGTCTAGCGGGCCGAACACCGGGGAGCTGTTTTTT.

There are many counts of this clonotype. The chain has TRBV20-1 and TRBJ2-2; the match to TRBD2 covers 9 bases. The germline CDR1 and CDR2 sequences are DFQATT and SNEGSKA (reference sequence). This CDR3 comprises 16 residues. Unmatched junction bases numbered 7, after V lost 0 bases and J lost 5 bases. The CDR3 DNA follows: TGCAGTGCTAGAGATCCGGGACTAGCAAGGACCGGGGAGCTGTTTTTT. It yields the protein CSARDPGLARTGELFF.

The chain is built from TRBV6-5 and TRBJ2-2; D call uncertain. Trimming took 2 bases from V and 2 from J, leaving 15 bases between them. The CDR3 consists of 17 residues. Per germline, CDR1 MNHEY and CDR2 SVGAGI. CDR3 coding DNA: TGTGCCAGCAGTTACAGGGTCGCCTCTTTAAACACCGGGGAGCTGTTTTTT. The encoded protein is CASSYRVASLNTGELFF.

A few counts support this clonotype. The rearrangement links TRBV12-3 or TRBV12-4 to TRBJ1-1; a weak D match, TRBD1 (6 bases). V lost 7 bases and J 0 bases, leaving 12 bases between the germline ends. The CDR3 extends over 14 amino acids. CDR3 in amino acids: CASNWGGLNTEAFF. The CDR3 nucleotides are TGTGCCAGCAACTGGGGGGGCCTGAACACTGAAGCTTTCTTT.

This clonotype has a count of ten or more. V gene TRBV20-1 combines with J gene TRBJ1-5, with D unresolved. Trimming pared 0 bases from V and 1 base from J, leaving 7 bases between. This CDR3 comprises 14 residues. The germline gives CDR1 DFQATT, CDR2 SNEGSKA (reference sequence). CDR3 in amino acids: CSARDRVSNQPQHF. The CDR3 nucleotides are TGCAGTGCTAGAGATCGAGTAAGCAATCAGCCCCAGCATTTT.

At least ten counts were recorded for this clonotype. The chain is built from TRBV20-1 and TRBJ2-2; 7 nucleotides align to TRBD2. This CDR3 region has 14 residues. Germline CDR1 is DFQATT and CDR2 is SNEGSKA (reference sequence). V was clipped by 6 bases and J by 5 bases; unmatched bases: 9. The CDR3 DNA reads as TGCAGTGCCATCGTGGGGGGGAATACCGGGGAGCTGTTTTTT. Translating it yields CSAIVGGNTGELFF.

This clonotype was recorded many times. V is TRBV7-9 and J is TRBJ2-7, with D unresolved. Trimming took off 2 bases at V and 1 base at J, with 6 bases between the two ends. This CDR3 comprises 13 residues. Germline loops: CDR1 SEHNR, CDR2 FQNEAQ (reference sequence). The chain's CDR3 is CASSLTESYEQYF. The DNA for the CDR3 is TGTGCCAGCAGCTTAACGGAGTCCTACGAGCAGTACTTC.

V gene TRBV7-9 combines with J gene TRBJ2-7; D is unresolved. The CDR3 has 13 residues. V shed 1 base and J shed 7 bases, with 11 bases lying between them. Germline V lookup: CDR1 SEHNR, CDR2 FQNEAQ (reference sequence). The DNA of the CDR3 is TGTGCCAGCAGCTTAGATCTGGGCTTGGAGCAGTACTTC. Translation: CASSLDLGLEQYF.

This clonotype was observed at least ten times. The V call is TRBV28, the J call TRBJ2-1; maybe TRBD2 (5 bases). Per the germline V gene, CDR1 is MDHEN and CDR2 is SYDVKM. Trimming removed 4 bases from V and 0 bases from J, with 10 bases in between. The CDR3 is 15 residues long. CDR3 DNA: TGTGCCAGCAGTTCAGGACTGGGCTCCTACAATGAGCAGTTCTTC. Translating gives CASSSGLGSYNEQFF.

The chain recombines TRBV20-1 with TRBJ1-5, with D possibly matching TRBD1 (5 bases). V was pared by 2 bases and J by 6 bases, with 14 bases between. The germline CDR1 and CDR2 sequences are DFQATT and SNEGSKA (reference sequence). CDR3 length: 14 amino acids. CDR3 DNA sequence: TGCAGTGCTAGACCAGGTTCGGGGGGTCAGCCCCAGCATTTT. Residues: CSARPGSGGQPQHF.

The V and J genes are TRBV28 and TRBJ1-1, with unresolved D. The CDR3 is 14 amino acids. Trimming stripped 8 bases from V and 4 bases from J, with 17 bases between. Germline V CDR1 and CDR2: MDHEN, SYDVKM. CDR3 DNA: TGTGCCAGCCTCCTGGGCGGGATCGGCACTGAAGCTTTCTTT. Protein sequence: CASLLGGIGTEAFF.

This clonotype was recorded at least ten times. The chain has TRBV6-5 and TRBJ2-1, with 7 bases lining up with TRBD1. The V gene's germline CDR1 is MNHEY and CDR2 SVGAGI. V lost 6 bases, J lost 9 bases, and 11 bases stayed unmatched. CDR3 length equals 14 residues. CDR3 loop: CASRLQGTGSEQFF. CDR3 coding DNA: TGTGCCAGCAGGCTACAGGGGACGGGGAGTGAGCAGTTCTTC.

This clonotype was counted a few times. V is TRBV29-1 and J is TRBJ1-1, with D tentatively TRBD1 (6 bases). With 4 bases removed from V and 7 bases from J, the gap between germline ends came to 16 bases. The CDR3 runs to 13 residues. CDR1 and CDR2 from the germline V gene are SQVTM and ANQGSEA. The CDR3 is CSVVAIQGIEAFF. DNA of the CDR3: TGCAGCGTTGTGGCGATACAGGGTATTGAAGCTTTCTTT. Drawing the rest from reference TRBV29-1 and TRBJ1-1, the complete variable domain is SAVISQKPSRDICQRGTSLTIQCQVDSQVTMMFWYRQQPGQSLTLIATANQGSEATYESGFVIDKFPISRPNLTFSTLTVSNMSPEDSSIYLCSVVAIQGIEAFFGQGTRLTVV.

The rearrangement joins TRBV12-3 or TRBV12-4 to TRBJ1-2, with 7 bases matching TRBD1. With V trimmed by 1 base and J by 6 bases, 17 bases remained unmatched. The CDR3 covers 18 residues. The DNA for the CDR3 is TGTGCCAGCAGTTTAGGCACCGGGACAGTTCGATCGGAAAATGGCTACACCTTC. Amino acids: CASSLGTGTVRSENGYTF.

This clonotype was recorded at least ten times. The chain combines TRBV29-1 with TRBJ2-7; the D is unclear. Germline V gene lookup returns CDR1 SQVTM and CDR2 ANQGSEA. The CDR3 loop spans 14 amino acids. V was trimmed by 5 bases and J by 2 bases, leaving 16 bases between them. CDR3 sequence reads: CSVYTVPNPYEQYF. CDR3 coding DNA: TGCAGCGTTTACACGGTCCCGAACCCCTACGAGCAGTACTTC.

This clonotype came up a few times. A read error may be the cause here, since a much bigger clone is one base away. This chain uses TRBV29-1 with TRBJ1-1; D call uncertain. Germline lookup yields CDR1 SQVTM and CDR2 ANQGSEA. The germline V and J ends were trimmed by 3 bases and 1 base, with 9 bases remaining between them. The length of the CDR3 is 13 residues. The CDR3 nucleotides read TGCAGCGTTGAGAGGACGGGGAACACTGAAGCTTTCTTT. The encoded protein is CSVERTGNTEAFF.

This CDR3 is CASSLGQGDGYGYTF. The DNA for the CDR3 is TGCGCCAGCAGCTTAGGACAGGGAGATGGCTATGGCTACACCTTC. V usage is TRBV5-1 and J usage is TRBJ1-2; 8 bases align to TRBD1. There are 15 residues in the CDR3. V was clipped by 2 bases and J by 4 bases; unmatched bases: 7. Germline-derived CDR1 and CDR2 are SGHRS and YFSETQ.

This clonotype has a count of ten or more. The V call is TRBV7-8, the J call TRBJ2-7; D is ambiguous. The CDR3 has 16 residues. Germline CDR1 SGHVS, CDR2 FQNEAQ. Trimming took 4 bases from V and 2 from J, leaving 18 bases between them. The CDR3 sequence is CASSSPWTLNPYEQYF. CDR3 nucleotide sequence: TGTGCCAGCAGCTCGCCCTGGACCCTGAATCCCTACGAGCAGTACTTC.

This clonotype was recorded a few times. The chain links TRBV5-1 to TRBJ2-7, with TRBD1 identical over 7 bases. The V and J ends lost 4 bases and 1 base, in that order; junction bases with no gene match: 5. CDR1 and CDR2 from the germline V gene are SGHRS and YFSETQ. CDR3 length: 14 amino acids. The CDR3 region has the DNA TGCGCCAGCAGCCTCGGGACAGCATCCTACGAGCAGTACTTC. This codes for CASSLGTASYEQYF.